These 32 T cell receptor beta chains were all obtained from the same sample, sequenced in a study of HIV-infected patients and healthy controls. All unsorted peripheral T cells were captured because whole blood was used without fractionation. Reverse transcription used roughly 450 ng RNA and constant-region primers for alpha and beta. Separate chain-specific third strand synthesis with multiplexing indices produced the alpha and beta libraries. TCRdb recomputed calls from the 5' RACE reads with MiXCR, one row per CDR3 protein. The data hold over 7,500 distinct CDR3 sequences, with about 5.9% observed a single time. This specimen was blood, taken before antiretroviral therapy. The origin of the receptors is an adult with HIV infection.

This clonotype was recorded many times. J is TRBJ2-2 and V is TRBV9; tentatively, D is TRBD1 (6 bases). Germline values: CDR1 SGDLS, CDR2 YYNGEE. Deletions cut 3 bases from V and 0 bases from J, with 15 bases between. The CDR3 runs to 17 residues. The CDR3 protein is CASSESDRIANTGELFF. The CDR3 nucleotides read TGTGCCAGCAGCGAGTCCGACAGGATCGCGAACACCGGGGAGCTGTTTTTT.

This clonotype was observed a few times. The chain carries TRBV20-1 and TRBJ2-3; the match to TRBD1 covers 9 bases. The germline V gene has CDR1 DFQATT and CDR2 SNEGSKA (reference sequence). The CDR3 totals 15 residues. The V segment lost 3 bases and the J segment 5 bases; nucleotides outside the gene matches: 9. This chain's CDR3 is CSASPTGGLGDTQYF. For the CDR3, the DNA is TGCAGTGCTAGCCCGACAGGGGGTTTAGGAGATACGCAGTATTTT.

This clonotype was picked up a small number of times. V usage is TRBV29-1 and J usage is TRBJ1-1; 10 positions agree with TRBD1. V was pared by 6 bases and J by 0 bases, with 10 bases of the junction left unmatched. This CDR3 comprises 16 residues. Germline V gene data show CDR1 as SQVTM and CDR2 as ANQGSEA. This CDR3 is CSVGATGGGLNTEAFF. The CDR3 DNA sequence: TGCAGCGTGGGGGCGACAGGGGGCGGGCTGAACACTGAAGCTTTCTTT.

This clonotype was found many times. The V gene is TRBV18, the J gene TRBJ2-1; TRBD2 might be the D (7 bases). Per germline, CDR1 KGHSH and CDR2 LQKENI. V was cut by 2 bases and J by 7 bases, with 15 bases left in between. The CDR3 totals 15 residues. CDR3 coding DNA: TGTGCCAGCTCACCAGGGGGGGCGCTAAAAAATGAGCAGTTCTTC. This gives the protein CASSPGGALKNEQFF. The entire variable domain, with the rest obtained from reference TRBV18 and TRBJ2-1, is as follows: NAGVMQNPRHLVRRRGQEARLRCSPMKGHSHVYWYRQLPEEGLKFMVYLQKENIIDESGMPKERFSAEFPKEGPSILRIQQVVRGDSAAYFCASSPGGALKNEQFFGPGTRLTVL.

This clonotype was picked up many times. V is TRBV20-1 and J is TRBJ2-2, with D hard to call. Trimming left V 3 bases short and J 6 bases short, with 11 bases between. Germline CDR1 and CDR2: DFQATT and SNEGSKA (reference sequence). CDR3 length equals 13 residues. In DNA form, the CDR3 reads TGCAGTGCTAGGTGGGCTAGAGCCGGGGAGCTGTTTTTT. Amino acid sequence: CSARWARAGELFF.

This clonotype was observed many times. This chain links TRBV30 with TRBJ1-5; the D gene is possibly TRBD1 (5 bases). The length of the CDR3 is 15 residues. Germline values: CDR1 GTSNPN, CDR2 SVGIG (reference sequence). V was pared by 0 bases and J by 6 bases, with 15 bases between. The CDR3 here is CAWSVGGAGGQPQHF. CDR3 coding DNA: TGTGCCTGGAGTGTAGGAGGGGCAGGCGGTCAGCCCCAGCATTTT.

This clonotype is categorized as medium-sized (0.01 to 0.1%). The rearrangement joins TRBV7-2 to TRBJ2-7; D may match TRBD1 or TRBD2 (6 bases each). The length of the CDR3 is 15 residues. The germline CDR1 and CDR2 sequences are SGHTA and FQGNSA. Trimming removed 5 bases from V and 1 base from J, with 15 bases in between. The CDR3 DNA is TGTGCCAGCAGCGTGGTTGGAGGGGGATCCTACGAGCAGTACTTC. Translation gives CASSVVGGGSYEQYF.

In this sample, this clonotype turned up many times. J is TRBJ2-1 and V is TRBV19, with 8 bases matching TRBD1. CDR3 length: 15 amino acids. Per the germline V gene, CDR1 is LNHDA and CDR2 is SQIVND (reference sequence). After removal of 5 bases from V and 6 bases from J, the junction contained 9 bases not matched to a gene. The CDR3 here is CASSVYRDRLNEQFF. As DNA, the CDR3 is TGTGCCAGTAGTGTCTACCGGGACAGGCTCAATGAGCAGTTCTTC.

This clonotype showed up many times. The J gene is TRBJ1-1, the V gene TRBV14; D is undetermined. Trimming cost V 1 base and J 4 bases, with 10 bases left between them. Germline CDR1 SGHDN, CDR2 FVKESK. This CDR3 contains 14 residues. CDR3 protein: CASSQAGGSTEAFF. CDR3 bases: TGTGCCAGCAGCCAAGCAGGAGGGTCCACTGAAGCTTTCTTT.

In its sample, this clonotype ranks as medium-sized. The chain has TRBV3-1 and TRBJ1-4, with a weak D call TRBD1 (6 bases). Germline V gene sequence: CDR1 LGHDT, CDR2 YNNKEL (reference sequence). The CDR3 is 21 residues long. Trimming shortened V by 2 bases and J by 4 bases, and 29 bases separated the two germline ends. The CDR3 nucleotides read TGTGCCAGCAGCCAATTCTCCCGACCAGCGACAAACAGGGTGTTTAATGAAAAACTGTTTTTT. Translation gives CASSQFSRPATNRVFNEKLFF.

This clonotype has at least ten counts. CDR3 nucleotide sequence: TGTGCCAGCATTGGACAGGGGAGTGAGACCCAGTACTTC. This codes for CASIGQGSETQYF. This chain links TRBV2 with TRBJ2-5; 9 bases map to TRBD1. The CDR3 is 13 amino acids. V lost 7 bases and J lost 5; bases outside the gene matches: 5. Germline loops: CDR1 SNHLY, CDR2 FYNNEI.

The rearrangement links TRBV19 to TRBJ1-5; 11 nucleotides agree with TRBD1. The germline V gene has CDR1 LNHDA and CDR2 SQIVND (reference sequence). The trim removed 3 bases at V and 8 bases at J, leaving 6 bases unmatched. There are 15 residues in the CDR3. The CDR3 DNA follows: TGTGCCAGTAGTATCGTCGGGACAGGGGGAGAGCCCCAGCATTTT. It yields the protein CASSIVGTGGEPQHF.

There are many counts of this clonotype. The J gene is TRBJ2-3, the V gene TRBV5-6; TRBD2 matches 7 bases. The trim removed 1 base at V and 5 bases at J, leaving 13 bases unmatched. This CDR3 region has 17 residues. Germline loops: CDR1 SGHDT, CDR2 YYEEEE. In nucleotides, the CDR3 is TGTGCCAGCAGCTTGATCCGGCGGGGGAGTGGTGGAGATACGCAGTATTTT. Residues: CASSLIRRGSGGDTQYF.

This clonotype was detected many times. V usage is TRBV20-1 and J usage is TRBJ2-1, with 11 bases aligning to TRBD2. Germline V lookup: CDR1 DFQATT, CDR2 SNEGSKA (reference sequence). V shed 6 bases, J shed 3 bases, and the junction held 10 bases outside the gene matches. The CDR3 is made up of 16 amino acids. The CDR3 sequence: CSARVPSGGLYNEQFF. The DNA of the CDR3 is TGCAGTGCCAGGGTCCCTAGCGGGGGGCTCTACAATGAGCAGTTCTTC.

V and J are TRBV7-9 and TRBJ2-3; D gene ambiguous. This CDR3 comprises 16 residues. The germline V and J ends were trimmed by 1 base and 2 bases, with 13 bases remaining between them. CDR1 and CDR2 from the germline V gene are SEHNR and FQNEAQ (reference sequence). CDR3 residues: CASSLGYQTDTDTQYF. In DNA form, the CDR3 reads TGTGCCAGCAGCTTAGGATACCAGACGGACACAGATACGCAGTATTTT. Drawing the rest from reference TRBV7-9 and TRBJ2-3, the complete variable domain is DTGVSQNPRHKITKRGQNVTFRCDPISEHNRLYWYRQTLGQGPEFLTYFQNEAQLEKSRLLSDRFSAERPKGSFSTLEIQRTEQGDSAMYLCASSLGYQTDTDTQYFGPGTRLTVL.

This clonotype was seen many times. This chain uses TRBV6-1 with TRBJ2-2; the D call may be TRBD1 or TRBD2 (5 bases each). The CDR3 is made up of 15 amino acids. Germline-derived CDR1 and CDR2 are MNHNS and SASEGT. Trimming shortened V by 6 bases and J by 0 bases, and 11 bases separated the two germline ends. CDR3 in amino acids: CASRAGTANTGELFF. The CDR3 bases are TGTGCCAGCAGGGCCGGGACGGCGAACACCGGGGAGCTGTTTTTT.

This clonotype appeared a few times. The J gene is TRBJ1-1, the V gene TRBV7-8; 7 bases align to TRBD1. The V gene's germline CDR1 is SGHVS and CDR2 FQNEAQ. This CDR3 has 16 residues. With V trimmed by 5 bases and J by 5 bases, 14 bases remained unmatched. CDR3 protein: CASSPGRGPVGTEAFF. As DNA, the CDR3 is TGTGCCAGCAGCCCAGGAAGGGGGCCGGTGGGGACTGAAGCTTTCTTT.

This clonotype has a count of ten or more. This CDR3 reads CASSQDISTLNEQFF. The CDR3 bases are TGCGCCAGCAGCCAAGATATCAGCACCCTCAATGAGCAGTTCTTC. The V call is TRBV4-3, the J call TRBJ2-1; no reliable D call. With 0 bases removed from V and 6 bases from J, the gap between germline ends came to 12 bases. The CDR3 has 15 amino acids. Germline V gene lookup returns CDR1 LGHNA and CDR2 YSLEER.

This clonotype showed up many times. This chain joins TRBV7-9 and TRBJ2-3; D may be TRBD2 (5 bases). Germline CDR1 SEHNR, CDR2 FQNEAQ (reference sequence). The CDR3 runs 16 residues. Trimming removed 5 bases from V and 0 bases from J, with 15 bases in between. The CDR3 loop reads CASSTRTGISTDTQYF. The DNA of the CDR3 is TGTGCCAGCAGCACCCGGACGGGGATTAGCACAGATACGCAGTATTTT.

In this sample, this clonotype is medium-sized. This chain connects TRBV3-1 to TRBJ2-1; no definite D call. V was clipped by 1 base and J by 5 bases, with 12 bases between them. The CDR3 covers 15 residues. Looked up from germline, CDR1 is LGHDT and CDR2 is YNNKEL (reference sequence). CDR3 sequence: CASSQVRIANNEQFF. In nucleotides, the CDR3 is TGTGCCAGCAGCCAAGTTAGAATTGCGAACAATGAGCAGTTCTTC.

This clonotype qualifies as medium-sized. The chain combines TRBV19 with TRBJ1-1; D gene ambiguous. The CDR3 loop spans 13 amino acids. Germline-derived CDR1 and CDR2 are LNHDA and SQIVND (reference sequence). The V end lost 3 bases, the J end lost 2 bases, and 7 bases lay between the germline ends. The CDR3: CASSIGENTEAFF. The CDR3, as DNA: TGTGCCAGTAGTATTGGAGAAAACACTGAAGCTTTCTTT.

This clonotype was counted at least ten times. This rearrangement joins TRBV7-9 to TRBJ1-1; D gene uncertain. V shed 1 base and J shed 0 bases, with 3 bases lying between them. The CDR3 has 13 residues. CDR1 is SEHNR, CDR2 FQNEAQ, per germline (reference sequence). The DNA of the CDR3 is TGTGCCAGCAGCTTAGACATGAACACTGAAGCTTTCTTT. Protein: CASSLDMNTEAFF.

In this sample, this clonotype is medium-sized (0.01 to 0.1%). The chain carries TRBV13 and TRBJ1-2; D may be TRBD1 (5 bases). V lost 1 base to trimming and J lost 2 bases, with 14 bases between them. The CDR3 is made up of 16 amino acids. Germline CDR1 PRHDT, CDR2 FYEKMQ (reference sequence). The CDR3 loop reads CASSLAPSTVNYGYTF. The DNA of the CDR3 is TGTGCCAGCAGCTTAGCCCCCTCGACAGTGAACTATGGCTACACCTTC.

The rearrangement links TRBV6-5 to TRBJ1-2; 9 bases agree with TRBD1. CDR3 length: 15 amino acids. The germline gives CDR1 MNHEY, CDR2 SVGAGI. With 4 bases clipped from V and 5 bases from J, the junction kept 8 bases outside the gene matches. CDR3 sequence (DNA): TGTGCCAGCAGTTGGACAGGGGAATCGGATTATGGCTACACCTTC. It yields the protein CASSWTGESDYGYTF.

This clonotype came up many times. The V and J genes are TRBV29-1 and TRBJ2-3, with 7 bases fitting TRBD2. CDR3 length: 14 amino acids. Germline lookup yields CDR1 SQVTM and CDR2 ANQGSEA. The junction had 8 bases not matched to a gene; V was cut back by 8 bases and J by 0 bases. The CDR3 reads CSTRWEGSTDTQYF. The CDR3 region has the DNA TGCAGCACCCGGTGGGAGGGCAGCACAGATACGCAGTATTTT.

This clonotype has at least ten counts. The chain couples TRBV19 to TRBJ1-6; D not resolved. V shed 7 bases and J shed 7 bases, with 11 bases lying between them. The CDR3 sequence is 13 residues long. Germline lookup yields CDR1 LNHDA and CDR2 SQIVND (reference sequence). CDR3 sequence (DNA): TGTGCCAGTACGGCGAGGGCCAATTCACCCCTCCACTTT. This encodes CASTARANSPLHF.

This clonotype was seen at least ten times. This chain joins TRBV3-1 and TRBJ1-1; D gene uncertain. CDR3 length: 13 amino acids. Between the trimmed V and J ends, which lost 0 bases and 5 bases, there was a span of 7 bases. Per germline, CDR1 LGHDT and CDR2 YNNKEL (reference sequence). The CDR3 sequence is CASSQDLLTEAFF. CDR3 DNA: TGTGCCAGCAGCCAAGATCTCCTTACTGAAGCTTTCTTT.

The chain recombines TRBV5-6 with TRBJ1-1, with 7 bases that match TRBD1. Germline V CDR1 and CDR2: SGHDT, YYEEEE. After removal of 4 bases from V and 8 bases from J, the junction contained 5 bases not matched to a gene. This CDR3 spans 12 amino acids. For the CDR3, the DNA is TGTGCCAGCAGCGGCTGGACAGGCGAAGCTTTCTTT. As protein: CASSGWTGEAFF.

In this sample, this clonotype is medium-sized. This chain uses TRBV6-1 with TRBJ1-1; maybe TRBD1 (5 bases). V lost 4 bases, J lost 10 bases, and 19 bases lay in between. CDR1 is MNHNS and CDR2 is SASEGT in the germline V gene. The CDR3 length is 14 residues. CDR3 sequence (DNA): TGTGCCAGCAGTGGGGAAGTTATGACAGTACGAGCTTTCTTT. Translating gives CASSGEVMTVRAFF.

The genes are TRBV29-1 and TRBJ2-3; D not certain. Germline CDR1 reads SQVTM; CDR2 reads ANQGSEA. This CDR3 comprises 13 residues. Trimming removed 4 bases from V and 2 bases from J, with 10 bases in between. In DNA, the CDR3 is TGCAGCGTTGGGCTAATTAACACAGATACGCAGTATTTT. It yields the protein CSVGLINTDTQYF.

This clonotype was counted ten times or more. The CDR3: CASSYSIGRGAAETQYF. The CDR3 nucleotides are TGTGCCAGCAGTTACTCGATCGGGCGGGGGGCGGCGGAGACCCAGTACTTC. The rearrangement uses TRBV6-2 or TRBV6-3 and TRBJ2-5; TRBD2 agrees at 8 bases. CDR1 MNHEY and CDR2 SVGEGT come from the germline V gene. V lost 0 bases to trimming and J lost 5 bases; unmatched junction nucleotides: 11. This CDR3 is built from 17 residues.

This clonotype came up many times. The CDR3 reads CASSGGRVGNQPQHF. The CDR3 nucleotides are TGTGCCAGCAGCGGGGGGAGGGTTGGCAATCAGCCCCAGCATTTT. This rearrangement joins TRBV12-3 or TRBV12-4 to TRBJ1-5, with D perhaps matching TRBD1 (5 bases). V lost 6 bases, J lost 2 bases, and 14 bases lay in between. The CDR3 contains 15 residues.